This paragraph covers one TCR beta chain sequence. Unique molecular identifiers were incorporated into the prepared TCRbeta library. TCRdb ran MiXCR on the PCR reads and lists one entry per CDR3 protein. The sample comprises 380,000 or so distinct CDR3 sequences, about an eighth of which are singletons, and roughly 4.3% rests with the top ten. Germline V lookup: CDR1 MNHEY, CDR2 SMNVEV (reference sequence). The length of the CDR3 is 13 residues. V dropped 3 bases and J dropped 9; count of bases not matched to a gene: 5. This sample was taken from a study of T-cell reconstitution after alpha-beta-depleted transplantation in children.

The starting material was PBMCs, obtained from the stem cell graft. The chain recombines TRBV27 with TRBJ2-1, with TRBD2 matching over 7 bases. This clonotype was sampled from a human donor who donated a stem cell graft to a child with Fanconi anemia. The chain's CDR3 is CASSLSLAAEQFF. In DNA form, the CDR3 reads TGTGCCAGCAGTTTGAGTCTAGCGGCTGAGCAGTTCTTC.